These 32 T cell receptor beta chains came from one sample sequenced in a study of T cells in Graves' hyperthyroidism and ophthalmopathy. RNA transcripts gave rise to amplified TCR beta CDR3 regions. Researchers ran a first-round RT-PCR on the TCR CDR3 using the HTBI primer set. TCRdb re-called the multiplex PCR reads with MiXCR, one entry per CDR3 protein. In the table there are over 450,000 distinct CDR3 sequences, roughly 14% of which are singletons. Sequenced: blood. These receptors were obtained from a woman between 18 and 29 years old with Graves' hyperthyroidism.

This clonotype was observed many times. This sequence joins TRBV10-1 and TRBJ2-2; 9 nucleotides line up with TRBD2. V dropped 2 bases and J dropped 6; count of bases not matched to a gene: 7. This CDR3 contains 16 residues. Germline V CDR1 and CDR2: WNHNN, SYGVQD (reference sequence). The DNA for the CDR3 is TGCGCCAGCAGTGAGAGCCGTCTAGCGGGGCCCGGGGAGCTGTTTTTT. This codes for CASSESRLAGPGELFF.

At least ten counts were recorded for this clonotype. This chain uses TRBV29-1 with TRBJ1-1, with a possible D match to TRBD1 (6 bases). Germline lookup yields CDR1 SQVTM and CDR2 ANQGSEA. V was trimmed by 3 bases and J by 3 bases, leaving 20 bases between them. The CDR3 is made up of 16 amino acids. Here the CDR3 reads CSVEGTERGADTEAFF. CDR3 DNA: TGCAGCGTTGAGGGAACGGAGCGGGGGGCTGACACTGAAGCTTTCTTT.

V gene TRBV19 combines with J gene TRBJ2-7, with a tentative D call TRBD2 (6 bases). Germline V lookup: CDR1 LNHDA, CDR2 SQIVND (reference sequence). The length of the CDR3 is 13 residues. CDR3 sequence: CASSKEGTHEQHV. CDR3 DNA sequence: TGTGCCAGTAGTAAGGAGGGAACCCACGAGCAGCACGTC.

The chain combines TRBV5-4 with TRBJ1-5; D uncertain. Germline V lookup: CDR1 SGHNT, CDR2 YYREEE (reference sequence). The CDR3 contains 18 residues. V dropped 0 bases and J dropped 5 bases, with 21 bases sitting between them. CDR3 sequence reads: CASSLGSGPRAYYQPQHF. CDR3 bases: TGTGCCAGCAGCTTGGGATCGGGTCCGCGGGCTTACTATCAGCCCCAGCATTTT. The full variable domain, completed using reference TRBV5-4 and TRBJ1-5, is ETGVTQSPTHLIKTRGQQVTLRCSSQSGHNTVSWYQQALGQGPQFIFQYYREEENGRGNFPPRFSGLQFPNYSSELNVNALELDDSALYLCASSLGSGPRAYYQPQHFGDGTRLSIL.

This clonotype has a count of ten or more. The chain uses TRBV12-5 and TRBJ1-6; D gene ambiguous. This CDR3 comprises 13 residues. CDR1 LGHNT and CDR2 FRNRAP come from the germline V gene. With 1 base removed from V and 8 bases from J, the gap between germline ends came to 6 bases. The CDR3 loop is CASGLATDSPLHF. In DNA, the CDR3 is TGTGCTAGTGGTTTGGCTACGGATTCACCCCTCCACTTT. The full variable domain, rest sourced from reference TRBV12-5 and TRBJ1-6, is DARVTQTPRHKVTEMGQEVTMRCQPILGHNTVFWYRQTMMQGLELLAYFRNRAPLDDSGMPKDRFSAEMPDATLATLKIQPSEPRDSAVYFCASGLATDSPLHFGNGTRLTVT.

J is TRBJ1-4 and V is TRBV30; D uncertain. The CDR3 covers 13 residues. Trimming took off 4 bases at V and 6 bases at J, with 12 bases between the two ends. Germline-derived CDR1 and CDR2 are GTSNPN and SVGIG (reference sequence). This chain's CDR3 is CAWKASLDEKLFF. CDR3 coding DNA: TGTGCCTGGAAGGCATCTCTTGATGAAAAACTGTTTTTT.

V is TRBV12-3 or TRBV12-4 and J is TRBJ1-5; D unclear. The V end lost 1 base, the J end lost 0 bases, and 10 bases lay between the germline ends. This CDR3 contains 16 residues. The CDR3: CASSLGLAYSNQPQHF. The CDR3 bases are TGTGCCAGCAGTTTAGGATTAGCTTATAGCAATCAGCCCCAGCATTTT.

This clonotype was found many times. CDR3 in DNA: TGTGCCAGCAGTCCGCGGGGGATTGGCAATCAGCCCCAGCATTTT. This gives the protein CASSPRGIGNQPQHF. This chain uses TRBV12-3 or TRBV12-4 with TRBJ1-5; TRBD1 might be the D (5 bases). Trimming removed 5 bases from V and 2 bases from J, with 13 bases in between. This CDR3 comprises 15 residues.

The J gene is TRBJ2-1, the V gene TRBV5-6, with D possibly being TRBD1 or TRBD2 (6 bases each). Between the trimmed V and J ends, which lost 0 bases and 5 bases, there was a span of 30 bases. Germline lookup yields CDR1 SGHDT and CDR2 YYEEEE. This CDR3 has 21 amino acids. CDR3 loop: CASSLAKRGVGLPRENNEQFF. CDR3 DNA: TGTGCCAGCAGCTTGGCCAAAAGGGGGGTTGGACTACCGCGGGAAAACAATGAGCAGTTCTTC. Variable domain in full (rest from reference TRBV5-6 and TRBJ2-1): DAGVTQSPTHLIKTRGQQVTLRCSPKSGHDTVSWYQQALGQGPQFIFQYYEEEERQRGNFPDRFSGHQFPNYSSELNVNALLLGDSALYLCASSLAKRGVGLPRENNEQFFGPGTRLTVL.

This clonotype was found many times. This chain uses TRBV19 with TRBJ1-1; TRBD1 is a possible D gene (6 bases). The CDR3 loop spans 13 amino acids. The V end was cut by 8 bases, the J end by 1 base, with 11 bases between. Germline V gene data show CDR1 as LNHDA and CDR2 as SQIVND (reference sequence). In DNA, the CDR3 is TGTGCCAGTCGCCCGGACAGGAACACTGAAGCTTTCTTT. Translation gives CASRPDRNTEAFF.

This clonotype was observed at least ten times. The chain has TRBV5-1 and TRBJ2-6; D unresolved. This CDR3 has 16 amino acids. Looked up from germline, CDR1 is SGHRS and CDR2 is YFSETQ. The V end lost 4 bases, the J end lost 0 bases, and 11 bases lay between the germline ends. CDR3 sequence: CASSLQTDSGANVLTF. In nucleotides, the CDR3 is TGCGCCAGCAGCCTCCAGACCGACTCTGGGGCCAACGTCCTGACTTTC.

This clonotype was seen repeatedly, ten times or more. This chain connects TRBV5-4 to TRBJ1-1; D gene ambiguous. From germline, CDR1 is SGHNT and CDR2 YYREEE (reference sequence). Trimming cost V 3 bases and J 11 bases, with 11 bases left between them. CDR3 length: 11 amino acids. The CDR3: CASSSERAAFF. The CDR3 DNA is TGTGCCAGCAGCTCGGAAAGGGCCGCTTTCTTT.

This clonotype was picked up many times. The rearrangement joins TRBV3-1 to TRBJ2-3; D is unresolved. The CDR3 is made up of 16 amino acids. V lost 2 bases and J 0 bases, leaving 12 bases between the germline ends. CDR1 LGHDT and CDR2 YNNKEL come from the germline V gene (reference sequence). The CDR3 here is CASSQPLGVSTDTQYF. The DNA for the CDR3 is TGTGCCAGCAGCCAACCTCTCGGCGTGAGCACAGATACGCAGTATTTT.

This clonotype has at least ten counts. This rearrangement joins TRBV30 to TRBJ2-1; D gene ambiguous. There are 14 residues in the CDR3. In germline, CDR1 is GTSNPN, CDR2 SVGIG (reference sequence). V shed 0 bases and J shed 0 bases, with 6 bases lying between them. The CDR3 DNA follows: TGTGCCTGGAGTGTACGGAGCTCCTACAATGAGCAGTTCTTC. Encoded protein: CAWSVRSSYNEQFF. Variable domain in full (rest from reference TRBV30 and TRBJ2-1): SQTIHQWPATLVQPVGSPLSLECTVEGTSNPNLYWYRQAAGRGLQLLFYSVGIGQISSEVPQNLSASRPQDRQFILSSKKLLLSDSGFYLCAWSVRSSYNEQFFGPGTRLTVL.

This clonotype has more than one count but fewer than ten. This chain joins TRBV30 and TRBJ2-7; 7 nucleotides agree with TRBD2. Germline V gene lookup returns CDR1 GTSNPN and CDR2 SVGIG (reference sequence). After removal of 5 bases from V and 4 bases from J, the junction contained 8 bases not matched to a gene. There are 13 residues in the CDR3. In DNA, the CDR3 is TGTGCCTGGGGCGCGGGAGCTGGGTACGAGCAGTACGTC. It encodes CAWGAGAGYEQYV.

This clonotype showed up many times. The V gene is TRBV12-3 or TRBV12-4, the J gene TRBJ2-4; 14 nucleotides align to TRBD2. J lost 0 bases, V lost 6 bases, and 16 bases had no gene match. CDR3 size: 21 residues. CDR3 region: CASRVPTRLAGGPLAKNIQYF. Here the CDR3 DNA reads TGTGCCAGCAGGGTCCCCACCCGACTAGCGGGAGGGCCCTTAGCCAAAAACATTCAGTACTTC.

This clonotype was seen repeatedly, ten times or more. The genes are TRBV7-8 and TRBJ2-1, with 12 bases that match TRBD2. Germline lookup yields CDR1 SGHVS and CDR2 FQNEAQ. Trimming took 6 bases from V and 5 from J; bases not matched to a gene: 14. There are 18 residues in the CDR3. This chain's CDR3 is CASSTLPRGLAGDNEQFF. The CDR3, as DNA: TGTGCCAGCAGTACCCTCCCACGGGGACTAGCGGGCGACAATGAGCAGTTCTTC.

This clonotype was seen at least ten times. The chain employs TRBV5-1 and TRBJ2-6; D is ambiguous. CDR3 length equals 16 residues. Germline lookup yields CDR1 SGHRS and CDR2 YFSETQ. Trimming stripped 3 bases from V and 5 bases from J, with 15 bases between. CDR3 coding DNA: TGCGCCAGCAGCTGGTCAGGAGAGTGGAGGGCCAACGTCCTGACTTTC. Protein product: CASSWSGEWRANVLTF.

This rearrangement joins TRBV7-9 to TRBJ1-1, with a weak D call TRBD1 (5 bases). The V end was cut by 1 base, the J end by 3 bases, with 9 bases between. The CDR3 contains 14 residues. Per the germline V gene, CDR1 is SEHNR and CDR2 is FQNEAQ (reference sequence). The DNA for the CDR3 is TGTGCCAGCAGCTTAGGACAGAGTTACACTGAAGCTTTCTTT. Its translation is CASSLGQSYTEAFF.

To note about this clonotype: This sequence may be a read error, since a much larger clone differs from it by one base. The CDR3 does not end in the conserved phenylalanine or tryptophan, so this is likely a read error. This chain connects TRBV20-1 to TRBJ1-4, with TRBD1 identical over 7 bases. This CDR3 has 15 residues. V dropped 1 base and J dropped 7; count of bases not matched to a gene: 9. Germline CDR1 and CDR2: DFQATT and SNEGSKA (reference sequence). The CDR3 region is CSARGEGTEGEKLFS. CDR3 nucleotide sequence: TGCAGTGCTAGAGGCGAGGGGACAGAGGGTGAAAAACTGTTTTCT.

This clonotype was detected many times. CDR3 sequence (DNA): TGTGCCAGCAGTTTAGCGGGGAACTCCTACGAGCAGTACTTC. It translates to CASSLAGNSYEQYF. This sequence joins TRBV12-3 or TRBV12-4 and TRBJ2-7, with D unclear. The V end was cut by 0 bases, the J end by 0 bases, with 6 bases between. The length of the CDR3 is 14 residues.

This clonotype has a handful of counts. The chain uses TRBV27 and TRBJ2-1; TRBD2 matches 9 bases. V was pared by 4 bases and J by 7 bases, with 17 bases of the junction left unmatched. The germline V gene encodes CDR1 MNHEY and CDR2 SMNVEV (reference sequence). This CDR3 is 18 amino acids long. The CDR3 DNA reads TGTGCCAGCAGTTACCACCCCCTAAGCGGGAGGAGTGGGAATGAGCAGTTCTTC. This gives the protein CASSYHPLSGRSGNEQFF.

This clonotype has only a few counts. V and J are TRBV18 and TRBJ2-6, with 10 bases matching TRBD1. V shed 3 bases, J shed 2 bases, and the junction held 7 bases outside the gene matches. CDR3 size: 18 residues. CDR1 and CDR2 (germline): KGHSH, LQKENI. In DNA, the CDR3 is TGTGCCAGCTCACCGACCGGGACAGGGGACACTGGGGCCAACGTCCTGACTTTC. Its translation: CASSPTGTGDTGANVLTF.

The CDR3 nucleotides are TGTGCCAGCAGCTTGTCTCCAGACGGGACTAGCCGTGTGGAGACCCAGTACTTC. Translated: CASSLSPDGTSRVETQYF. V is TRBV7-7 and J is TRBJ2-5, with 9 bases lining up with TRBD2. Per the germline V gene, CDR1 is SSHAT and CDR2 is FNYEAQ (reference sequence). The CDR3 sequence is 18 residues long. V trimming: 3 bases; J trimming: 5 bases; junction bases outside the gene matches: 16.

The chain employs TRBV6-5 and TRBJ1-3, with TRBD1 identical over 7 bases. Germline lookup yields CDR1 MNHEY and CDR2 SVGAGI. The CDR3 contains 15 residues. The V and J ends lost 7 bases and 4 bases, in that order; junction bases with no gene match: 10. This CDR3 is CASILRQGTGNTIYF. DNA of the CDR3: TGTGCCAGCATTCTCAGACAGGGAACAGGAAACACCATATATTTT.

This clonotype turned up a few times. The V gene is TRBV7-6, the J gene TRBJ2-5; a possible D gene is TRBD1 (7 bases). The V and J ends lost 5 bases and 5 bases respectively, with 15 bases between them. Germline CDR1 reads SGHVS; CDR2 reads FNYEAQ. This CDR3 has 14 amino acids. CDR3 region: CASSPDRAGETQYF. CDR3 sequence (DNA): TGTGCCAGCAGCCCTGACAGGGCGGGGGAGACCCAGTACTTC. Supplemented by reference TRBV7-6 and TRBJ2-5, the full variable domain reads GAGVSQSPRYKVTKRGQDVALRCDPISGHVSLYWYRQALGQGPEFLTYFNYEAQQDKSGLPNDRFSAERPEGSISTLTIQRTEQRDSAMYRCASSPDRAGETQYFGPGTRLLVL.

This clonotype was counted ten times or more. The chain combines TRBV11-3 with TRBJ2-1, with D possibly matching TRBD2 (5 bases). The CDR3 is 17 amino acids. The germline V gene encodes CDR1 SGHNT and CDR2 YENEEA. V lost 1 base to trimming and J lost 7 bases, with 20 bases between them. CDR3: CASSLGVGLPSLNEQFF. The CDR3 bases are TGTGCCAGCAGCTTAGGGGTCGGACTCCCGTCTCTAAATGAGCAGTTCTTC.

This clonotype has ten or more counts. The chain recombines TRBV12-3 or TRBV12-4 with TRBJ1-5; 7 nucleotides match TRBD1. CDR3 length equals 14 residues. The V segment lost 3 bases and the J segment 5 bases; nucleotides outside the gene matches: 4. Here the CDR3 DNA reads TGTGCCAGCAGTTTGCCAGGGGGGTATCAGCCCCAGCATTTT. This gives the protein CASSLPGGYQPQHF.

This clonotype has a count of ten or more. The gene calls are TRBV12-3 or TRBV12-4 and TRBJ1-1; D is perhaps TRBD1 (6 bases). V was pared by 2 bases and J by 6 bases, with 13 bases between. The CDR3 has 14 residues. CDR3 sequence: CASSLRQGIAEAFF. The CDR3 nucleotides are TGTGCCAGCAGTTTACGGCAGGGGATCGCTGAAGCTTTCTTT.

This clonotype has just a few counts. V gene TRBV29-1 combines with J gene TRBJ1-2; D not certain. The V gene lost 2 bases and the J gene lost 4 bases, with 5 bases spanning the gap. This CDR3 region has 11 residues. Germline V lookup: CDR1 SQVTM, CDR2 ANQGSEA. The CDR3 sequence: CSVEFSYGYTF. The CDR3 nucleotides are TGCAGCGTTGAATTCAGCTATGGCTACACCTTC.

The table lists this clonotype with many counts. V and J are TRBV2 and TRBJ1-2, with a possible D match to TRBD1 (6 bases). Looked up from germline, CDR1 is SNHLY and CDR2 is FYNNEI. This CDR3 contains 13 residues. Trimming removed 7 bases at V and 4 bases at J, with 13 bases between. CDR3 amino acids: CASTPTGPYGYTF. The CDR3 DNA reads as TGTGCCAGCACCCCTACAGGGCCCTATGGCTACACCTTC.

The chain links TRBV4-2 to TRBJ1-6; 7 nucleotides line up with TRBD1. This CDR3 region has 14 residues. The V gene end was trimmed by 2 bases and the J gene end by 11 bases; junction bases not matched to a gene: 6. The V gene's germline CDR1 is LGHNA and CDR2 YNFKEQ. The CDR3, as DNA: TGTGCCAGCAGCCAACGACAGGGTACTCCACCCCTCCACTTT. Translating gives CASSQRQGTPPLHF.